Presented here are 10 T cell receptor beta chains from one specimen sequenced in a study of shared clonotypes between healthy human individuals. The repertoire was sequenced with immunoSEQ multiplex PCR; TCRdb's copy has only in-frame clones and lacks some. The table includes some 1.5 million clones, roughly 98% detected once. Sequencing was carried out using naive CD4+ T cells sorted from blood. Regarding subset: CD45RA+ positively selected. The receptors here all came from a man aged 30 to 39 in good health.

Concerning this clone itself: Other DNA sequences in the sample encode the same CDR3. The rearrangement uses TRBV29-1 and TRBJ2-3; tentatively, D is TRBD2 (5 bases). Germline CDR1 and CDR2: SQVTM and ANQGSEA. This CDR3 spans 12 amino acids. Trimming shortened V by 3 bases and J by 6 bases, and 10 bases separated the two germline ends. For the CDR3, the DNA is TGCAGCGTTGAGTCGGGGTCGGATACGCAGTATTTT. This codes for CSVESGSDTQYF.

The chain combines TRBV18 with TRBJ1-2; no definite D call. This CDR3 is built from 16 residues. From germline, CDR1 is KGHSH and CDR2 LQKENI. V was trimmed by 0 bases and J by 4 bases, leaving 15 bases between them. CDR3 sequence: CASSPPMGSYFYGYTF. The CDR3 coding sequence is TGTGCCAGCTCACCACCGATGGGGTCATACTTCTATGGCTACACCTTC.

The chain carries TRBV20-1 and TRBJ2-5, with D possibly matching TRBD2 (6 bases). Germline V gives CDR1 DFQATT, CDR2 SNEGSKA (reference sequence). The CDR3 sequence is 10 residues long. As DNA, the CDR3 is TGCAGCGGGGGTCGAGAGACCCAGTACTTC. This gives the protein CSGGRETQYF.

This rearrangement joins TRBV5-8 to TRBJ2-4; maybe TRBD1 (6 bases). This CDR3 is built from 18 residues. The germline CDR1 and CDR2 sequences are SGHTS and YDEGEE. The V end lost 2 bases, the J end lost 1 base, and 19 bases lay between the germline ends. The DNA of the CDR3 is TGTGCCAGCAGCTTTTGGGGACATCGGGCGTGGGCCAAAAACATTCAGTACTTC. As protein: CASSFWGHRAWAKNIQYF.

The chain is built from TRBV20-1 and TRBJ1-2, with D possibly matching TRBD1 (5 bases). CDR1 DFQATT and CDR2 SNEGSKA come from the germline V gene (reference sequence). The CDR3 extends over 11 amino acids. Trimming cost V 3 bases and J 5 bases, with 7 bases left between them. The CDR3 DNA is TGCAGTGCTAGTAGGGGTTATGGCTACACCTTC. This encodes CSASRGYGYTF.

The chain links TRBV19 to TRBJ1-2; TRBD1 might be the D (6 bases). Per the germline V gene, CDR1 is LNHDA and CDR2 is SQIVND (reference sequence). The CDR3 covers 14 residues. Trimming removed 4 bases at V and 4 bases at J, with 13 bases between. The CDR3 reads CASSRQEHFYGYTF. DNA for the CDR3: TGTGCCAGTAGTAGACAGGAGCACTTCTATGGCTACACCTTC.

The CDR3 here is CASSLSTAVETQYF. DNA of the CDR3: TGCGCCAGCAGCTTGAGTACAGCGGTAGAGACCCAGTACTTC. This rearrangement joins TRBV5-1 to TRBJ2-5, with a possible D match to TRBD2 (5 bases). This CDR3 region has 14 residues. The germline CDR1 and CDR2 sequences are SGHRS and YFSETQ. V lost 1 base and J 4 bases, leaving 11 bases between the germline ends.

This chain uses TRBV7-8 with TRBJ2-7; D is uncertain. Germline CDR1 reads SGHVS; CDR2 reads FQNEAQ. The CDR3 runs 13 residues. The ends were cut back, 0 bases at V and 3 bases at J, with 6 bases in the middle. In nucleotides, the CDR3 is TGTGCCAGCAGCTTAGCGGCAGACTACGAGCAGTACTTC. Translating gives CASSLAADYEQYF. Looking up the rest from reference TRBV7-8 and TRBJ2-7 gives the full variable domain: GAGVSQSPRYKVAKRGQDVALRCDPISGHVSLFWYQQALGQGPEFLTYFQNEAQLDKSGLPSDRFFAERPEGSVSTLKIQRTQQEDSAVYLCASSLAADYEQYFGPGTRLTVT.

The chain links TRBV7-6 to TRBJ2-7; weak D call: TRBD1 (5 bases). Trimming cost V 5 bases and J 5 bases, with 13 bases left between them. Looked up from germline, CDR1 is SGHVS and CDR2 is FNYEAQ. This CDR3 is built from 13 residues. CDR3 nucleotide sequence: TGTGCCAGCAGCCTTCCAGACAGAAACGAGCAGTACTTC. It codes for CASSLPDRNEQYF. The whole variable domain, filled in from reference TRBV7-6 and TRBJ2-7, reads GAGVSQSPRYKVTKRGQDVALRCDPISGHVSLYWYRQALGQGPEFLTYFNYEAQQDKSGLPNDRFSAERPEGSISTLTIQRTEQRDSAMYRCASSLPDRNEQYFGPGTRLTVT.

The chain's CDR3 is CASSWSGKEKLFF. CDR3 DNA sequence: TGTGCCAGCAGTTGGTCAGGGAAGGAAAAACTGTTTTTT. The chain joins TRBV28 to TRBJ1-4, with D possibly matching TRBD1 (5 bases). This CDR3 is built from 13 residues. The germline gives CDR1 MDHEN, CDR2 SYDVKM. The V and J ends lost 4 bases and 8 bases respectively, with 11 bases between them.